These T cell receptor beta chains were read from a single sample in a study of follicular helper T cells after annual influenza vaccination. Sequencing was performed with immunoSEQ multiplex PCR; in TCRdb, only in-frame clones are kept and a portion is missing. The sample yields approximately 10,000 clones, about 82% seen once. The specimen comprised CXCR5- memory CD4+ T cells sorted from blood, sampled 6 weeks after influenza vaccination. The receptors were sampled from an adult who received the influenza vaccine. Each CDR3 is given with its conserved first and last residue. The D gene is left open where the match is weak. The listing skips clone size in some rows; elsewhere it reads once, few, many or a size class.

v_gene	d_gene	j_gene	abundance	CDR3aa	CDR3nt
TRBV5-4	.	TRBJ2-1	.	CASSYLTNNEQFF	TGTGCCAGCAGCTATCTCACGAACAATGAGCAGTTCTTC
TRBV6-1	.	TRBJ1-4	.	CASSANNPSSTNEKLFF	TGTGCCAGCAGTGCGAACAACCCGTCTTCAACTAATGAAAAACTGTTTTTT
TRBV27	.	TRBJ2-7	.	CASSFGRQPSYEQYF	TGTGCCAGCAGTTTTGGGCGACAGCCCTCCTACGAGCAGTACTTC
TRBV11-2	.	TRBJ2-1	.	CASNRELYNEQFF	TGTGCCAGCAATAGGGAACTTTACAATGAGCAGTTCTTC
TRBV6-5	.	TRBJ1-5	.	CASSYSLHSNQPQHF	TGTGCCAGCAGTTACTCGCTGCATAGCAATCAGCCCCAGCATTTT
TRBV7-2	TRBD2	TRBJ2-7	.	CASSSGLAGDYEQYF	TGTGCCAGCAGCTCCGGACTAGCGGGGGACTACGAGCAGTACTTC
TRBV28	.	TRBJ1-1	few	CASSLQNTEAFF	TGTGCCAGCAGTTTACAGAACACTGAAGCTTTCTTT
TRBV6-7	.	TRBJ2-7	.	CASSYSLRLSYEQYF	TGTGCCAGCAGTTACTCTCTACGGCTATCCTACGAGCAGTACTTC
TRBV10-3	.	TRBJ2-1	.	CAISDRGGYNEQFF	TGTGCCATCAGTGACAGAGGGGGGTACAATGAGCAGTTCTTC
TRBV28	TRBD1	TRBJ1-5	.	CASVPGQGARVVRQPQHF	TGTGCCAGCGTACCGGGACAGGGGGCGAGGGTGGTTCGGCAGCCCCAGCATTTT
TRBV7-2	.	TRBJ1-2	.	CASSPAPMQGYTF	TGTGCCAGCAGCCCAGCCCCAATGCAAGGCTACACCTTC
TRBV7-2	.	TRBJ2-3	.	CASSPTRASSTDTQYF	TGTGCCAGCAGCCCGACAAGGGCCTCGAGCACAGATACGCAGTATTTT
TRBV28	TRBD2	TRBJ2-6	.	CASRRLAGPGANVLTF	TGTGCCAGCAGGAGACTAGCGGGACCCGGGGCCAACGTCCTGACTTTC
TRBV7-9	.	TRBJ2-7	.	CASSLGLVRGDAYEQYF	TGTGCCAGCAGCTTAGGGCTCGTCAGGGGGGATGCCTACGAGCAGTACTTC
TRBV6-6	.	TRBJ1-4	.	CASRLDGATNEKLFF	TGTGCCAGCAGACTTGACGGTGCAACTAATGAAAAACTGTTTTTT
TRBV6-1	TRBD1	TRBJ1-3	.	CASSAGGSGNTIYF	TGTGCCAGCAGTGCAGGGGGCTCTGGAAACACCATATATTTT
TRBV30	TRBD1	TRBJ2-7	.	CAWSGTGQEQYF	TGTGCCTGGAGTGGGACAGGACAGGAGCAGTACTTC
TRBV2	.	TRBJ1-6	few	CASSAGSSYNSPLHF	TGTGCCAGCAGTGCTGGGAGCTCCTATAATTCACCCCTCCACTTT
TRBV5-8	TRBD1	TRBJ1-2	.	CASSLYGQGNYGYTF	TGTGCCAGCAGCTTGTATGGACAGGGGAACTATGGCTACACCTTC
TRBV19	.	TRBJ2-3	.	CASSPSRGRTDTQYF	TGTGCCAGTAGTCCCTCTAGGGGGAGGACAGATACGCAGTATTTT
TRBV18	TRBD1	TRBJ2-3	.	CASSQGQGTGTQYF	TGTGCCAGCTCCCAAGGACAGGGGACGGGGACGCAGTATTTT
TRBV9	.	TRBJ2-7	.	CASSVGPASYEQYF	TGTGCCAGCAGCGTAGGTCCCGCGTCCTACGAGCAGTACTTC
TRBV4-3	TRBD1	TRBJ2-1	.	CASSPGSGGQGSYNEQFF	TGCGCCAGCAGCCCGGGTAGTGGGGGACAGGGGTCCTACAATGAGCAGTTCTTC
TRBV27	TRBD2	TRBJ2-1	.	CASSLSGGRGYEQFF	TGTGCCAGCAGTTTATCGGGCGGGAGAGGCTATGAGCAGTTCTTC
TRBV18	TRBD1	TRBJ2-2	.	CASSRTGSTGELFF	TGTGCCAGCTCACGGACAGGATCCACCGGGGAGCTGTTTTTT
TRBV7-9	TRBD1	TRBJ1-4	.	CASSFGTGVTNEKLFF	TGTGCCAGCAGCTTCGGGACAGGGGTAACTAATGAAAAACTGTTTTTT
TRBV10-3	TRBD1	TRBJ2-2	.	CAISESGTGNTGELFF	TGTGCCATCAGTGAGTCCGGGACAGGGAACACCGGGGAGCTGTTTTTT
TRBV10-3	.	TRBJ2-7	.	CAISSGRLSHEQYF	TGTGCCATCAGTAGTGGACGGTTGAGCCACGAGCAGTACTTC
TRBV11-2	.	TRBJ2-1	.	CASSPQGPQFF	TGTGCCAGCAGCCCACAGGGACCGCAGTTCTTC
TRBV2	TRBD2	TRBJ2-3	.	CASSGAPAGLAGALSSTDTQYF	TGTGCCAGCAGTGGAGCCCCAGCGGGACTAGCGGGAGCCCTCTCTAGCACAGATACGCAGTATTTT
TRBV19	.	TRBJ1-2	few	CASREPGRGGHQGYTF	TGTGCCAGTAGGGAGCCCGGCCGGGGAGGCCATCAGGGCTACACCTTC
TRBV27	.	TRBJ1-4	.	CASSFHGPNEKLFF	TGTGCCAGCAGTTTTCATGGGCCAAATGAAAAACTGTTTTTT
TRBV15	TRBD2	TRBJ2-5	.	CATSGRLAGQETQYF	TGTGCCACCAGCGGAAGACTAGCGGGGCAAGAGACCCAGTACTTC
TRBV30	.	TRBJ1-4	.	CAWSVYRATNEKLFF	TGTGCCTGGAGTGTTTACCGGGCCACTAATGAAAAACTGTTTTTT
TRBV7-6	.	TRBJ2-1	.	CASSLATGNEQFF	TGTGCCAGCAGCTTAGCGACGGGAAATGAGCAGTTCTTC
TRBV11-3	.	TRBJ2-5	.	CASSPSGAGVQETQYF	TGTGCCAGCAGCCCCTCTGGGGCCGGAGTTCAAGAGACCCAGTACTTC
TRBV15	.	TRBJ1-4	.	CATSRAVNEKLFF	TGTGCCACCAGCAGAGCAGTTAATGAAAAACTGTTTTTT
TRBV21-1	.	TRBJ1-3	.	CASSKARQGGGNTIYF	TGTGCCAGCAGCAAAGCGAGACAGGGGGGTGGAAACACCATATATTTT
TRBV10-3	.	TRBJ2-3	.	CAISEAGRTDTQYF	TGTGCCATCAGTGAGGCCGGACGCACAGATACGCAGTATTTT
TRBV9	TRBD1	TRBJ1-2	.	CASSPKLLGQAFYGYTF	TGTGCCAGCAGCCCCAAACTGTTGGGACAGGCCTTCTATGGCTACACCTTC
TRBV18	.	TRBJ1-2	.	CASSPNRQPEGYTF	TGTGCCAGCTCACCAAATCGACAGCCGGAAGGCTACACCTTC
TRBV6-6	.	TRBJ1-4	few	CASSSPAFGDEKLFF	TGTGCCAGCAGCTCACCGGCTTTTGGGGATGAAAAACTGTTTTTT
TRBV7-2	.	TRBJ2-3	.	CASSIETDTQYF	TGTGCCAGCAGCATAGAAACAGATACGCAGTATTTT
TRBV7-9	.	TRBJ2-1	few	CASSLAQGYNEQFF	TGTGCCAGCAGCTTAGCCCAGGGGTACAATGAGCAGTTCTTC
TRBV18	.	TRBJ2-1	.	CASSPPLDLTPQFF	TGTGCCAGCTCACCACCGCTAGACCTGACGCCGCAGTTCTTC
TRBV9	TRBD1	TRBJ1-5	.	CASSAGTANQPQHF	TGTGCCAGCAGCGCGGGGACAGCAAATCAGCCCCAGCATTTT
TRBV7-8	TRBD2	TRBJ2-7	.	CASSRRGEAYEQYF	TGTGCCAGCAGCCGACGGGGGGAAGCCTACGAGCAGTACTTC
TRBV30	.	TRBJ1-1	.	CAFRGGNTEAFF	TGTGCCTTTAGGGGGGGGAACACTGAAGCTTTCTTT
TRBV19	TRBD2	TRBJ2-3	.	CASSAFRLAGDGADTQYF	TGTGCCAGTAGTGCCTTCCGACTAGCGGGGGATGGAGCAGATACGCAGTATTTT
TRBV28	.	TRBJ2-3	.	CASSGAVARSTDTQYF	TGTGCCAGCAGTGGGGCTGTAGCGAGAAGCACAGATACGCAGTATTTT
TRBV7-2	.	TRBJ2-7	few	CASSSTIYEQYF	TGTGCCAGCAGCTCAACGATCTACGAGCAGTACTTC